A selection of T cell receptor beta chains follows, all from one sample in a study of HIV-infected patients and healthy controls. TCRdb reanalysed the 5' RACE reads using MiXCR and keeps one entry per CDR3 protein. Of over 7,500 distinct CDR3 sequences listed, under 6.5% are singletons. The material was blood, obtained before antiretroviral therapy. These receptors were collected from an adult with HIV infection. Each CDR3 is given with its conserved first and last residue. Fields, in order: CDR3 protein, CDR3 DNA, J gene, clone size, D gene, V gene. The D gene is left open where the match is weak. Rows may omit the clone size; those that give it use once, few, many or a size class.

CATSDTGQGKGEQFF	TGTGCCACCAGTGATACTGGACAGGGTAAGGGTGAGCAGTTCTTC	TRBJ2-1	medium-sized	TRBD1	TRBV24-1
CASSSTGVQPQHF	TGTGCCAGCAGTTCGACAGGGGTTCAGCCCCAGCATTTT	TRBJ1-5	medium-sized	TRBD1	TRBV6-5
CARSVRSPSF	TGTGCCAGAAGTGTGCGGAGTCCCTCTTTT	TRBJ1-1	many	.	TRBV6-8
CASSQQSYEQYF	TGTGCCAGCAGCCAACAAAGCTACGAGCAGTACTTC	TRBJ2-7	many	.	TRBV7-2
CASSRIGTTIAEQFF	TGTGCCAGCAGCCGAATTGGGACTACCATCGCTGAGCAGTTCTTC	TRBJ2-1	medium-sized	TRBD2	TRBV7-3
CASSLGGARTDTQYF	TGTGCCAGCAGCTTAGGGGGGGCCCGCACAGATACGCAGTATTTT	TRBJ2-3	.	.	TRBV7-3
CSARPSRTGDTGELFF	TGCAGTGCTAGACCTTCTCGGACAGGAGACACCGGGGAGCTGTTTTTT	TRBJ2-2	.	TRBD1	TRBV20-1
CATSDSLAADTQYF	TGTGCCACCAGTGATTCGCTAGCTGCAGATACGCAGTATTTT	TRBJ2-3	medium-sized	.	TRBV24-1
CASSQMGVYGYTF	TGCGCCAGCAGCCAAATGGGAGTCTATGGCTACACCTTC	TRBJ1-2	many	.	TRBV4-3
CARGLAVLTYEQYF	TGTGCCAGAGGACTAGCGGTGCTGACCTACGAGCAGTACTTC	TRBJ2-7	many	TRBD2	TRBV11-2
CASSHLNTEAFF	TGCGCCAGCAGCCACCTGAACACTGAAGCTTTCTTT	TRBJ1-1	medium-sized	.	TRBV4-1
CASSISGGMYEQFF	TGTGCCAGTAGTATTAGCGGGGGGATGTATGAGCAGTTCTTC	TRBJ2-1	medium-sized	TRBD2	TRBV19
CASSYQGGVDEQYF	TGTGCCAGCAGCTACCAGGGCGGGGTTGACGAGCAGTACTTC	TRBJ2-7	.	.	TRBV7-2
CASSLLGRPQHF	TGTGCCAGCAGCTTATTGGGTAGGCCCCAGCATTTT	TRBJ1-5	many	.	TRBV7-2
CASRGIMNAEAFF	TGTGCCAGCAGAGGGATCATGAACGCTGAAGCTTTCTTT	TRBJ1-1	.	.	TRBV6-5
CAISTRGGPSETQYF	TGTGCCATCAGTACACGGGGGGGGCCCTCAGAGACCCAGTACTTC	TRBJ2-5	.	TRBD2	TRBV10-3
CASSPKGGAIRLQETQYF	TGTGCCAGCAGCCCAAAGGGGGGGGCAATAAGATTACAAGAGACCCAGTACTTC	TRBJ2-5	many	.	TRBV3-1
CASSLYEGSGQPQHF	TGTGCCAGCAGCTTATATGAAGGGTCGGGTCAGCCCCAGCATTTT	TRBJ1-5	many	.	TRBV7-2
CASSLGNRGTDTQYF	TGTGCCAGCAGTTTGGGGAATAGAGGCACAGATACGCAGTATTTT	TRBJ2-3	many	.	TRBV27
CSAPFPGVRTDTQYF	TGCAGTGCTCCATTCCCGGGGGTCCGCACAGATACGCAGTATTTT	TRBJ2-3	medium-sized	.	TRBV20-1
CASSTLGETQYF	TGTGCCAGCAGTACGTTGGGGGAGACCCAGTACTTC	TRBJ2-5	many	.	TRBV6-2/TRBV6-3
CASSPRGGTNTGELFF	TGTGCCAGCAGTCCCCGGGGGGGGACCAACACCGGGGAGCTGTTTTTT	TRBJ2-2	medium-sized	TRBD2	TRBV28
CASSYSRDLETDTQYF	TGTGCCAGCAGTTACTCGAGGGACCTCGAAACAGATACGCAGTATTTT	TRBJ2-3	many	.	TRBV6-5
CSARSKTSGGYNEQFF	TGCAGTGCCAGATCAAAAACTAGCGGGGGTTACAATGAGCAGTTCTTC	TRBJ2-1	few	TRBD2	TRBV20-1
CSARLPGGAFF	TGCAGTGCTAGGCTGCCCGGAGGCGCTTTCTTT	TRBJ1-1	many	.	TRBV20-1
CASSLSRGLAGETQYF	TGTGCCAGCAGCTTGTCCCGGGGACTAGCGGGCGAGACCCAGTACTTC	TRBJ2-5	many	TRBD2	TRBV5-6
CASSPRRNYNTEAFF	TGTGCCAGCAGTCCCCGGCGGAATTATAACACTGAAGCTTTCTTT	TRBJ1-1	medium-sized	.	TRBV3-1
CSARVVLAGGMMSTDTQYF	TGCAGTGCTAGAGTTGTTTTAGCGGGGGGAATGATGAGTACAGATACGCAGTATTTT	TRBJ2-3	medium-sized	TRBD2	TRBV20-1
CASSTPGQGAFGELFF	TGTGCCAGCAGCACCCCGGGACAGGGGGCCTTCGGGGAGCTGTTTTTT	TRBJ2-2	many	TRBD1	TRBV12-3/TRBV12-4
CASSPAGTRLSKAFF	TGTGCCAGCAGCCCCGCCGGGACACGCCTAAGTAAAGCTTTCTTT	TRBJ1-1	many	.	TRBV7-2
CASSQRTFVGNEQFF	TGCGCCAGCAGCCAAAGGACATTCGTTGGGAATGAGCAGTTCTTC	TRBJ2-1	medium-sized	.	TRBV4-3
CASSLWDRDVDTQYF	TGCGCCAGCAGCTTATGGGACAGGGATGTAGATACGCAGTATTTT	TRBJ2-3	many	TRBD1	TRBV5-1
CAISDGGGEGTDTQYF	TGTGCCATCAGTGATGGAGGGGGCGAGGGCACAGATACGCAGTATTTT	TRBJ2-3	.	.	TRBV10-3
CASSPQAAGGRNTGELFF	TGCGCCAGCAGCCCCCAGGCAGCGGGGGGTCGAAACACCGGGGAGCTGTTTTTT	TRBJ2-2	medium-sized	TRBD2	TRBV5-1
CASSFSPGTSGELFF	TGCGCCAGCAGCTTCAGTCCCGGGACATCCGGGGAGCTGTTTTTT	TRBJ2-2	few	.	TRBV4-1
CASRLREGARVQYF	TGTGCCAGCCGCCTTCGAGAGGGGGCCCGGGTCCAGTACTTC	TRBJ2-5	many	TRBD1	TRBV27
CSVDFYNEQFF	TGCAGCGTGGACTTCTACAATGAGCAGTTCTTC	TRBJ2-1	.	.	TRBV29-1
CASSPTGRNTEAFF	TGTGCCAGCAGTCCGACTGGGAGAAACACTGAAGCTTTCTTT	TRBJ1-1	few	.	TRBV12-3/TRBV12-4
CASSVYSGGAAGELFF	TGTGCCAGCAGCGTGTATAGCGGGGGGGCCGCCGGGGAGCTGTTTTTT	TRBJ2-2	medium-sized	TRBD2	TRBV9
CASSLDARTSLSEQFF	TGTGCCAGCAGCTTAGATGCCAGGACTAGCTTGAGTGAGCAGTTCTTC	TRBJ2-1	medium-sized	TRBD2	TRBV11-3
CASSPPGQGARELFF	TGCGCCAGCAGCCCGCCGGGACAGGGAGCCCGGGAGCTGTTTTTT	TRBJ2-2	few	TRBD1	TRBV4-1
CASSYSRLGMKTQYF	TGTGCCAGCAGTTACTCGAGACTGGGGATGAAGACCCAGTACTTC	TRBJ2-5	medium-sized	.	TRBV6-5